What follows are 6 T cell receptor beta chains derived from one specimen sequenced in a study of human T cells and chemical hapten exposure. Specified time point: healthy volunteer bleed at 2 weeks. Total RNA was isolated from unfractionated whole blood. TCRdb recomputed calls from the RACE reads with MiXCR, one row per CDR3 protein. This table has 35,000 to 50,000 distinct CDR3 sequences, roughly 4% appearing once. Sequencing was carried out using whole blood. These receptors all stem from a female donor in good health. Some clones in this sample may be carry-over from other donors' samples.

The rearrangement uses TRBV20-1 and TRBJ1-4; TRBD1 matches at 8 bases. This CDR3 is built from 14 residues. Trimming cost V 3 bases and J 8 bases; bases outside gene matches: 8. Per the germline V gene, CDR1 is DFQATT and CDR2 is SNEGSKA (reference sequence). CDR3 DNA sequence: TGCAGTGCTAGGGTCGACAGGGGAGTCGAAAAACTGTTTTTT. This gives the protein CSARVDRGVEKLFF.

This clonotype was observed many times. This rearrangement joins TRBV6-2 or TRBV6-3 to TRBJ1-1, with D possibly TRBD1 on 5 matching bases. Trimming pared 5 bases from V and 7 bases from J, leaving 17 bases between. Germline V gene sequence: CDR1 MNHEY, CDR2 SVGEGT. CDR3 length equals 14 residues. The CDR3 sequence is CASSTGPRGSEAFF. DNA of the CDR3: TGTGCCAGCAGTACGGGACCCCGAGGCAGTGAAGCTTTCTTT.

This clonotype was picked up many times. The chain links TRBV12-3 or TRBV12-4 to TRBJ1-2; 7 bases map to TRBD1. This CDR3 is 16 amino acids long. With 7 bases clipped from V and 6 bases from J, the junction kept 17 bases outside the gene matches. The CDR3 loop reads CASTTVGQWSENGYTF. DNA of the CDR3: TGTGCCAGCACCACCGTGGGACAGTGGAGCGAAAATGGCTACACCTTC.

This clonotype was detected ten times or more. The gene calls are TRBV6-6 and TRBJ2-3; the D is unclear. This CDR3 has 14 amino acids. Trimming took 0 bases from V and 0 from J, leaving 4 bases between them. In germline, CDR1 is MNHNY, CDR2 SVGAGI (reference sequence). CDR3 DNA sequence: TGTGCCAGCAGTTACTCCTTGAGCACAGATACGCAGTATTTT. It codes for CASSYSLSTDTQYF.

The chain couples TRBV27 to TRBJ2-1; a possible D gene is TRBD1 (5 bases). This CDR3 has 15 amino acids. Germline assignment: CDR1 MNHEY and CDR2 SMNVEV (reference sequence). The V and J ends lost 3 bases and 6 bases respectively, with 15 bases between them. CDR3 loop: CASSLVQVTGNEQFF. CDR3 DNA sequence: TGTGCCAGCAGTTTGGTACAGGTCACAGGCAATGAGCAGTTCTTC.

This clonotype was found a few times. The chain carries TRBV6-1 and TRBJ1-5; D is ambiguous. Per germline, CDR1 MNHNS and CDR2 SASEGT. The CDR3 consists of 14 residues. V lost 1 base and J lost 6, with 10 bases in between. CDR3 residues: CASSEDWPVQPQHF. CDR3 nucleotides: TGTGCCAGCAGTGAAGACTGGCCGGTTCAGCCCCAGCATTTT.